The T cell receptor beta chain described here comes from a study of cytomegalovirus exposure and HLA in healthy donors. The PCR ran on 60 Vbeta and 13 Jbeta primers. Assay: immunoSEQ multiplex PCR; the TCRdb copy retains only in-frame clones and omits some. This listing includes approximately 52,000 clones. Study results and limitations: Per published reports, the classifier diagnosed cytomegalovirus status with high specificity and sensitivity. It is likely that the observed cluster of highly shared sequence variants was a sequencing artifact. In a later analysis, at a false discovery rate of 0.05, under 20,000 TCR beta sequences were associated with HLA alleles.

The CDR3 is 14 amino acids. The germline CDR1 and CDR2 sequences are MNHEY and SVGAGI. J lost 4 bases, V lost 2 bases, and 5 bases had no gene match. With regard to this clone: No antigen is known for it.

The sequence was collected from a man in his forties or fifties in good health and CMV-seropositive. The sequenced sample was PBMCs. The chain uses TRBV6-5 and TRBJ2-7, with 7 bases identical to TRBD1. CDR3 nucleotide sequence: TGTGCCAGCAGTTACCTGGGACAGACTTACGAGCAGTACTTC. The encoded protein is CASSYLGQTYEQYF.